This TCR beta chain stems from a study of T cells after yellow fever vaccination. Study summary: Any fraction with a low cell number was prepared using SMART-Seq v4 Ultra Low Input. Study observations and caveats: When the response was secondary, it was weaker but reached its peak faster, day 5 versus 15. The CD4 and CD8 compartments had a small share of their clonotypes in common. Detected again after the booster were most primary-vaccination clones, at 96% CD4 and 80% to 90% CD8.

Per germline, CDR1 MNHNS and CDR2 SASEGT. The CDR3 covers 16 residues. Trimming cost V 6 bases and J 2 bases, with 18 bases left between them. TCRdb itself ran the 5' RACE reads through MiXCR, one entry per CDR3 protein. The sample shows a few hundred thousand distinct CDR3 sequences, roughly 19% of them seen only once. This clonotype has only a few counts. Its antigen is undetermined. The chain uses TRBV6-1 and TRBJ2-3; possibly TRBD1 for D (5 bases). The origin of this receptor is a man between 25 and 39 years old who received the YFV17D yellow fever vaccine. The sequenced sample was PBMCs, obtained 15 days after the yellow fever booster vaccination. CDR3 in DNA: TGTGCCAGCAGCCGACAGAGTCAGTTCCCCACAGATACGCAGTATTTT. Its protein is CASSRQSQFPTDTQYF.